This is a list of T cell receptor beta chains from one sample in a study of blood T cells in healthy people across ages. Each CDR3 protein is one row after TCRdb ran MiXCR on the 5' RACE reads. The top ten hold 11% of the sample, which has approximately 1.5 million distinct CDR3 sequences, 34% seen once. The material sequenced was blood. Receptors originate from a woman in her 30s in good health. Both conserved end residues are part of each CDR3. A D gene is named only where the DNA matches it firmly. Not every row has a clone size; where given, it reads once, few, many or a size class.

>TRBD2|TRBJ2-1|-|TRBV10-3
CAISAGGSGRALYNEQFF
TGTGCCATCAGTGCGGGAGGTAGCGGGAGGGCCCTTTACAATGAGCAGTTCTTC
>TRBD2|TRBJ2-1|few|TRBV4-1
CASSQGGSGGPLYNEQFF
TGCGCCAGCAGCCAAGGAGGTAGCGGGGGGCCCCTATACAATGAGCAGTTCTTC
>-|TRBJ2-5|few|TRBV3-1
CASSQASGAQYF
TGTGCCAGCAGCCAAGCTAGTGGGGCCCAGTACTTC
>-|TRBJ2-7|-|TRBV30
CACLGQPHYEQYF
TGTGCCTGTCTGGGACAACCCCACTACGAGCAGTACTTC
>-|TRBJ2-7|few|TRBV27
CASREIGLEDEQYF
TGTGCCAGCCGAGAGATAGGACTTGAGGACGAGCAGTACTTC
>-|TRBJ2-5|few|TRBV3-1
CASRTEEETQYF
TGTGCCAGCAGGACGGAGGAGGAGACCCAGTACTTC
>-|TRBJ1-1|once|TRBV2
CASSGPGAMNAEAFF
TGTGCCAGCTCGGGACCGGGAGCTATGAACGCTGAAGCTTTCTTT
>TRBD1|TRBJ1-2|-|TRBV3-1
CASSQEGVQGKGYTF
TGTGCCAGCAGCCAAGAGGGTGTACAGGGGAAGGGCTACACCTTC
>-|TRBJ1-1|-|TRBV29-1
CSVLARIGPNTEAFF
TGCAGCGTCCTAGCTCGTATCGGGCCAAATACTGAAGCTTTCTTT
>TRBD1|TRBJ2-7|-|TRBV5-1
CASSPSGQDYEQYF
TGCGCCAGCAGCCCTTCGGGACAGGATTACGAGCAGTACTTC
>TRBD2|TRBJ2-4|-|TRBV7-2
CASSLELAGSDIQYF
TGTGCCAGCAGCTTAGAGCTAGCGGGTTCCGACATTCAGTACTTC